Below are 31 T cell receptor beta chains sequenced from a single sample in a study of T cell responses to AZD1222 COVID-19 vaccine. Clones were sequenced by immunoSEQ multiplex PCR, and TCRdb holds only the in-frame ones, with some missing. The sample shows about 120,000 clones, around 83% of them seen only once. This material consisted of peripheral blood, taken 28 days after the second AZD1222 dose. The receptors were gathered from an adult who received the AZD1222 COVID-19 vaccine.

The CDR3, as DNA: TGTGCCAGCAGCTTGGCAGGCAATCAGCCCCAGCATTTT. Its translation: CASSLAGNQPQHF. This chain connects TRBV5-5 to TRBJ1-5; no definite D call. Germline loops: CDR1 SGHKS, CDR2 YYEKEE (reference sequence). The CDR3 is 13 residues long. The ends were cut back, 0 bases at V and 2 bases at J, with 3 bases in the middle.

The chain has TRBV18 and TRBJ2-2; TRBD1 agrees at 8 bases. This CDR3 is 15 amino acids long. Germline V CDR1 and CDR2: KGHSH, LQKENI. V was pared by 3 bases and J by 1 base, with 1 base of the junction left unmatched. DNA of the CDR3: TGTGCCAGCTCACCGGGACAGGAGAACACCGGGGAGCTGTTTTTT. Amino acids: CASSPGQENTGELFF.

The CDR3, as DNA: TGTGCCAGCACCGAAAGGGCGGGAAGTCTGAATACGCAGTATTTT. Amino acid sequence: CASTERAGSLNTQYF. The chain couples TRBV7-6 to TRBJ2-3; tentative D call: TRBD2 (6 bases). V dropped 7 bases and J dropped 7 bases, with 21 bases sitting between them. CDR1 and CDR2 (germline): SGHVS, FNYEAQ. CDR3 size: 15 residues. Complete variable domain (other parts from reference TRBV7-6 and TRBJ2-3): GAGVSQSPRYKVTKRGQDVALRCDPISGHVSLYWYRQALGQGPEFLTYFNYEAQQDKSGLPNDRFSAERPEGSISTLTIQRTEQRDSAMYRCASTERAGSLNTQYFGPGTRLTVL.

This chain links TRBV5-1 with TRBJ1-1; D perhaps matches TRBD1 (6 bases). Germline loops: CDR1 SGHRS, CDR2 YFSETQ. The CDR3 is 17 residues long. Trimming stripped 0 bases from V and 3 bases from J, with 18 bases between. The CDR3 DNA reads TGCGCCAGCAGCTTGGCCCCCGGGACACTCTTCGACACTGAAGCTTTCTTT. Amino acids: CASSLAPGTLFDTEAFF.

Concerning this clone itself: The same CDR3 can be traced to other DNA sequences in this sample. The V and J genes are TRBV7-8 and TRBJ2-7, with 7 positions matching TRBD1. Germline values: CDR1 SGHVS, CDR2 FQNEAQ. With V trimmed by 5 bases and J by 1 base, 8 bases remained unmatched. This CDR3 is 15 amino acids long. CDR3 loop: CASSLEGDSSYEQYF. DNA of the CDR3: TGTGCCAGCAGCCTAGAAGGGGACAGTTCCTACGAGCAGTACTTC.

This sequence joins TRBV3-1 (or the pseudogene TRBV3-2) and TRBJ1-6; the D gene is possibly TRBD1 (6 bases). CDR3 length: 19 residues. Trimming took off 0 bases at V and 6 bases at J, with 21 bases between the two ends. Germline loops: CDR1 LGHDT, CDR2 YNNKEL (reference sequence). The CDR3 DNA reads TGTGCCAGCAGCCAAGAAGGGGGGCCTAGGCCTAGAGCTAATTCACCCCTCCACTTT. Translating gives CASSQEGGPRPRANSPLHF.

This rearrangement joins TRBV2 to TRBJ1-5, with D possibly matching TRBD1 (6 bases). From germline, CDR1 is SNHLY and CDR2 FYNNEI. This CDR3 region has 15 residues. V lost 6 bases to trimming and J lost 2 bases, with 14 bases between them. The CDR3 nucleotides read TGTGCCAGCAGGGACAGCCCGGGGGGCAATCAGCCCCAGCATTTT. It yields the protein CASRDSPGGNQPQHF. Based on the CDR3 plus reference TRBV2 and TRBJ1-5, the full variable domain is EPEVTQTPSHQVTQMGQEVILRCVPISNHLYFYWYRQILGQKVEFLVSFYNNEISEKSEIFDDQFSVERPDGSNFTLKIRSTKLEDSAMYFCASRDSPGGNQPQHFGDGTRLSIL.

The gene calls are TRBV4-3 and TRBJ1-1; no firm D call. Germline CDR1 and CDR2: LGHNA and YSLEER. The V and J ends lost 1 base and 0 bases respectively, with 6 bases between them. The CDR3 extends over 14 amino acids. As DNA, the CDR3 is TGCGCCAGCAGCCAAGGGCGGATGAACACTGAAGCTTTCTTT. It translates to CASSQGRMNTEAFF.

This clone was detected once. The V gene is TRBV19, the J gene TRBJ1-2; the match to TRBD1 covers 10 bases. The trim removed 5 bases at V and 8 bases at J, leaving 5 bases unmatched. The germline V gene has CDR1 LNHDA and CDR2 SQIVND (reference sequence). The CDR3 has 13 residues. The CDR3 coding sequence is TGTGCCAGTAGTTTGGGACAGGGGCGCGGCTACACCTTC. It specifies CASSLGQGRGYTF. Supplemented by reference TRBV19 and TRBJ1-2, the full variable domain reads DGGITQSPKYLFRKEGQNVTLSCEQNLNHDAMYWYRQDPGQGLRLIYYSQIVNDFQKGDIAEGYSVSREKKESFPLTVTSAQKNPTAFYLCASSLGQGRGYTFGSGTRLTVV.

V and J are TRBV2 and TRBJ1-6; D is unresolved. This CDR3 region has 16 residues. The V end lost 2 bases, the J end lost 6 bases, and 14 bases lay between the germline ends. Germline assignment: CDR1 SNHLY and CDR2 FYNNEI. The CDR3 nucleotides read TGTGCCAGCAGTGAACGTGGGAGTCTCAGTAATTCACCCCTCCACTTT. Translating gives CASSERGSLSNSPLHF.

The chain employs TRBV11-2 and TRBJ2-2, with D tentatively TRBD1 (5 bases). Germline values: CDR1 SGHAT, CDR2 FQNNGV. This CDR3 is built from 14 residues. V lost 1 base, J lost 6 bases, and 9 bases lay in between. In nucleotides, the CDR3 is TGTGCCAGCAGCTTAGGGGGCCCTCCCGGGGAGCTGTTTTTT. Translation gives CASSLGGPPGELFF.

V gene TRBV12-3 or TRBV12-4 combines with J gene TRBJ1-2; TRBD1 aligns across 8 bases. The CDR3 loop spans 13 amino acids. V trimming: 1 base; J trimming: 6 bases; junction bases outside the gene matches: 1. The CDR3 loop is CASSLGTGNGYTF. CDR3 sequence (DNA): TGTGCCAGCAGTTTAGGGACAGGGAATGGCTACACCTTC.

The V gene is TRBV6-2 or TRBV6-3, the J gene TRBJ1-5, with TRBD1 identical over 7 bases. This CDR3 spans 14 amino acids. The germline V gene encodes CDR1 MNHEY and CDR2 SVGEGT. V trimming: 6 bases; J trimming: 3 bases; junction bases outside the gene matches: 5. The CDR3 region is CASSPDRHNQPQHF. DNA of the CDR3: TGTGCCAGCAGCCCGGACAGGCACAATCAGCCCCAGCATTTT.

The rearrangement uses TRBV10-1 and TRBJ1-2; D unresolved. The CDR3 contains 14 residues. Germline V lookup: CDR1 WNHNN, CDR2 SYGVQD (reference sequence). V was cut by 1 base and J by 2 bases, with 8 bases left in between. CDR3 region: CASSEYGRNYGYTF. The CDR3 coding sequence is TGCGCCAGCAGTGAGTACGGACGAAACTATGGCTACACCTTC.

The chain carries TRBV11-3 and TRBJ2-1; D tentatively fits TRBD1 or TRBD2 (5 bases each). The ends were cut back, 5 bases at V and 6 bases at J, with 14 bases in the middle. Germline CDR1 is SGHNT and CDR2 is YENEEA. This CDR3 contains 14 residues. Here the CDR3 DNA reads TGTGCCAGCAGCAACCCGGCGAGGGGCAATGAGCAGTTCTTC. Protein: CASSNPARGNEQFF.

The chain recombines TRBV6-5 with TRBJ2-2; 9 bases line up with TRBD2. The CDR3 sequence is 15 residues long. The V gene's germline CDR1 is MNHEY and CDR2 SVGAGI. V shed 7 bases and J 1 base; nucleotides not matched to a gene: 4. The CDR3 nucleotides are TGTGCCAGCACTGGACTAGCGAGGAACACCGGGGAGCTGTTTTTT. Protein product: CASTGLARNTGELFF.

The chain recombines TRBV29-1 with TRBJ2-3; D may be TRBD2 (5 bases). Germline V CDR1 and CDR2: SQVTM, ANQGSEA. V was pared by 4 bases and J by 4 bases, with 15 bases between. The CDR3 sequence is 14 residues long. The CDR3 here is CSVGLASSSDTQYF. Here the CDR3 DNA reads TGCAGCGTTGGGCTTGCTAGCAGCTCAGATACGCAGTATTTT.

A single count supports this clone. The DNA of the CDR3 is TGTGCCAGTACCTACACAGGTGGCGACTATGGCTACACCTTC. It codes for CASTYTGGDYGYTF. The V and J genes are TRBV19 and TRBJ1-2; D perhaps matches TRBD1 (5 bases). The germline V gene has CDR1 LNHDA and CDR2 SQIVND (reference sequence). V was pared by 7 bases and J by 3 bases, with 15 bases between. The CDR3 length is 14 residues.

V usage is TRBV18 and J usage is TRBJ1-1, with D unclear. Trimming removed 1 base from V and 1 base from J, with 7 bases in between. CDR3 length: 14 residues. Germline-derived CDR1 and CDR2 are KGHSH and LQKENI. CDR3 loop: CASSPQGGNTEAFF. The CDR3 coding sequence is TGTGCCAGCTCACCACAGGGAGGGAACACTGAAGCTTTCTTT.

The chain employs TRBV19 and TRBJ2-1; TRBD2 agrees at 12 bases. V trimming: 5 bases; J trimming: 4 bases; junction bases outside the gene matches: 3. The CDR3 has 15 residues. Germline V gene sequence: CDR1 LNHDA, CDR2 SQIVND (reference sequence). The CDR3 loop reads CASSPGTSGYNEQFF. The CDR3 DNA sequence: TGTGCCAGTAGTCCCGGGACTAGCGGGTACAATGAGCAGTTCTTC. Based on the CDR3 plus reference TRBV19 and TRBJ2-1, the full variable domain is DGGITQSPKYLFRKEGQNVTLSCEQNLNHDAMYWYRQDPGQGLRLIYYSQIVNDFQKGDIAEGYSVSREKKESFPLTVTSAQKNPTAFYLCASSPGTSGYNEQFFGPGTRLTVL.

This chain connects TRBV6-5 to TRBJ1-3; D is perhaps TRBD1 (5 bases). Between the trimmed V and J ends, which lost 0 bases and 0 bases, there was a span of 9 bases. This CDR3 has 16 amino acids. Germline CDR1 MNHEY, CDR2 SVGAGI. The CDR3: CASSYSIGASGNTIYF. In nucleotides, the CDR3 is TGTGCCAGCAGTTACTCAATTGGGGCCTCTGGAAACACCATATATTTT.

This clone was seen a single time. The chain couples TRBV7-2 to TRBJ2-7, with D perhaps TRBD1 (6 bases). V was pared by 0 bases and J by 6 bases, with 12 bases between. This CDR3 has 14 residues. CDR1 is SGHTA, CDR2 FQGNSA, per germline. The CDR3 is CASSLAIQGSEQYF. As DNA, the CDR3 is TGTGCCAGCAGCTTAGCTATCCAGGGGAGCGAGCAGTACTTC.

The chain combines TRBV5-8 with TRBJ1-6, with 9 nucleotides matching TRBD1. The germline gives CDR1 SGHTS, CDR2 YDEGEE. Germline trimming cut 4 bases from V and 7 bases from J; bases unmatched to any gene: 9. CDR3 length equals 16 residues. As DNA, the CDR3 is TGTGCCAGCAGCCTACGCTGGACAGGGGACAATTCACCCCTCCACTTT. This sequence encodes CASSLRWTGDNSPLHF.

The chain links TRBV21-1 to TRBJ1-5; TRBD1 was called by the table and not checked on the DNA. TRBV21-1 is classified as a pseudogene. The CDR3 is made up of 17 amino acids. CDR3 nucleotides: TGTGCCAGCAGCAAAATTCGGGGGACAGGGGAACATCAGCCCCAGCATTTT. It is translated as CASSKIRGTGEHQPQHF.

The J gene is TRBJ2-3, the V gene TRBV10-3; 7 nucleotides match TRBD2. The V gene end was trimmed by 2 bases and the J gene end by 0 bases; junction bases not matched to a gene: 11. The length of the CDR3 is 18 residues. Germline CDR1 is ENHRY and CDR2 is SYGVKD. CDR3 DNA: TGTGCCATCAGTGAGCCGACCCAGGGAGGGACTAGCACAGATACGCAGTATTTT. It translates to CAISEPTQGGTSTDTQYF.

The gene calls are TRBV7-6 and TRBJ2-2; D is possibly TRBD2 (7 bases). This CDR3 has 17 residues. The germline CDR1 and CDR2 sequences are SGHVS and FNYEAQ. Trimming removed 7 bases at V and 3 bases at J, with 21 bases between. CDR3 DNA sequence: TGTGCCAGCACAGAGGGGGGGTCGGGAGAGCACACCGGGGAGCTGTTTTTT. Its protein is CASTEGGSGEHTGELFF.

The V gene is TRBV4-1, the J gene TRBJ2-3; D remains ambiguous. V gave up 5 bases and J gave up 0 bases, with 15 bases separating them. The CDR3 covers 16 residues. Germline V gene data show CDR1 as MGHRA and CDR2 as YSYEKL. The CDR3 nucleotides read TGCGCCAGCAGCGGAGTCGGGTTCCTTAGCACAGATACGCAGTATTTT. Translated, it gives CASSGVGFLSTDTQYF.

The rearrangement links TRBV5-1 to TRBJ1-2; 9 positions match TRBD1. Germline CDR1 SGHRS, CDR2 YFSETQ. V lost 3 bases to trimming and J lost 6 bases; unmatched junction nucleotides: 6. This CDR3 contains 14 residues. CDR3 sequence reads: CASSSGTGSNGYTF. DNA for the CDR3: TGCGCCAGCAGCTCCGGGACAGGGAGTAATGGCTACACCTTC.

CDR3 nucleotides: TGTGCCAGCAGCTGGTTGAACACTGAAGCTTTCTTT. Translation: CASSWLNTEAFF. This chain joins TRBV3-1 (or the pseudogene TRBV3-2) and TRBJ1-1; D remains ambiguous. The CDR3 is made up of 12 amino acids. Trimming took 5 bases from V and 0 from J, leaving 4 bases between them. Germline V gene lookup returns CDR1 LGHDT and CDR2 YNNKEL (reference sequence).

The rearrangement joins TRBV2 to TRBJ1-1, with a weak D call TRBD1 (6 bases). Germline-derived CDR1 and CDR2 are SNHLY and FYNNEI. Trimming removed 8 bases from V and 10 bases from J, with 20 bases in between. The CDR3 is 13 residues long. The DNA for the CDR3 is TGTGCCAGCGGGGACATCAGAACAATTGGAGCTTTCTTT. Protein product: CASGDIRTIGAFF.

The rearrangement uses TRBV12-3 or TRBV12-4 and TRBJ1-2; possible D gene TRBD1, 6 bases. V shed 2 bases and J shed 3 bases, with 7 bases lying between them. There are 13 residues in the CDR3. The CDR3 nucleotides are TGTGCCAGCAGTTTAAGGGGGGACTATGGCTACACCTTC. Translating gives CASSLRGDYGYTF.